This T cell receptor (beta chain) was found in a study of blood T cell repertoires in COVID-19. V trimming: 6 bases; J trimming: 6 bases; junction bases outside the gene matches: 9. From germline, CDR1 is KGHSH and CDR2 LQKENI. CDR3 length: 15 residues. TCRdb keeps only in-frame clones here, not all; method: immunoSEQ multiplex PCR. Here the sample spans 350,000 to 400,000 clones, about 89% being singletons. Individuals aged about 18 to 95 years were recruited from about two dozen US areas. This receptor was obtained from a woman aged 40-49 years who had been exposed to COVID-19. Sample: PBMCs or T cells enriched from blood (not recorded which). The chain joins TRBV18 to TRBJ1-5; TRBD1 matches at 9 bases. The DNA of the CDR3 is TGTGCCAGCTCTCACAGGGGGCGCGGGGGTCAGCCCCAGCATTTT. Protein: CASSHRGRGGQPQHF.